Presented here are 12 T cell receptor beta chains from one specimen sequenced in a study of blood T cell repertoires in COVID-19. Only in-frame clones appear in the TCRdb table, and some are missing; sequencing was by immunoSEQ multiplex PCR. The data hold around 210,000 clones, with 60% to 85% observed a single time. Sequencing was performed on peripheral blood. These receptors all come from a woman in her seventies with acute or convalescent COVID-19.

This chain connects TRBV7-6 to TRBJ2-7; 7 bases agree with TRBD2. The CDR3 runs 14 residues. Germline V gene lookup returns CDR1 SGHVS and CDR2 FNYEAQ. V trimming: 5 bases; J trimming: 4 bases; junction bases outside the gene matches: 8. For the CDR3, the DNA is TGTGCCAGCAGCGCGTCGGGAGCGGGGTACGAGCAGTACTTC. This translates into CASSASGAGYEQYF. Using reference TRBV7-6 and TRBJ2-7 for the parts outside the CDR3, the full variable domain is GAGVSQSPRYKVTKRGQDVALRCDPISGHVSLYWYRQALGQGPEFLTYFNYEAQQDKSGLPNDRFSAERPEGSISTLTIQRTEQRDSAMYRCASSASGAGYEQYFGPGTRLTVT.

The chain uses TRBV28 and TRBJ1-3; 11 nucleotides agree with TRBD1. The ends lost 3 bases at V and 4 bases at J; junction bases unmatched: 2. The CDR3 runs to 15 residues. Germline CDR1 and CDR2: MDHEN and SYDVKM. CDR3 amino acids: CASSFGDRGGNTIYF. The CDR3 DNA reads TGTGCCAGCAGTTTCGGGGACAGGGGGGGAAACACCATATATTTT.

This clone occurred a few times. J is TRBJ2-2 and V is TRBV9; perhaps TRBD2 as D (5 bases). This CDR3 spans 16 amino acids. Germline V CDR1 and CDR2: SGDLS, YYNGEE. Trimming took off 1 base at V and 5 bases at J, with 15 bases between the two ends. The CDR3 DNA reads TGTGCCAGCAGCGTAATTTTTGGAGGTGGGACCGGGGAGCTGTTTTTT. It specifies CASSVIFGGGTGELFF.

The chain employs TRBV10-3 and TRBJ2-1; the match to TRBD2 covers 8 bases. J was trimmed by 15 bases and V by 3 bases; bases with no gene match: 10. Germline lookup yields CDR1 ENHRY and CDR2 SYGVKD. The CDR3 is 13 amino acids. In nucleotides, the CDR3 is TGTGCCATCAGTGAAGTGAGCGGGAGCGTTCGGTTCTTC. This gives the protein CAISEVSGSVRFF.

The chain carries TRBV28 and TRBJ1-4; D might be TRBD1 (5 bases). The ends were cut back, 6 bases at V and 4 bases at J, with 12 bases in the middle. Germline V gene sequence: CDR1 MDHEN, CDR2 SYDVKM. CDR3 size: 14 residues. The DNA for the CDR3 is TGTGCCAGCAGCCTGGGGGGAATTAATGAAAAACTGTTTTTT. The encoded protein is CASSLGGINEKLFF.

This rearrangement joins TRBV11-3 to TRBJ2-1, with D possibly TRBD1 on 5 matching bases. CDR1 and CDR2 (germline): SGHNT, YENEEA. V was trimmed by 1 base and J by 6 bases, leaving 10 bases between them. This CDR3 has 14 amino acids. The CDR3 nucleotides read TGTGCCAGCAGCTTAGGACAGTGGGGCAATGAGCAGTTCTTC. Protein: CASSLGQWGNEQFF. The full variable domain, with the rest looked up from reference TRBV11-3 and TRBJ2-1, is EAGVVQSPRYKIIEKKQPVAFWCNPISGHNTLYWYLQNLGQGPELLIRYENEEAVDDSQLPKDRFSAERLKGVDSTLKIQPAELGDSAVYLCASSLGQWGNEQFFGPGTRLTVL.

This chain links TRBV12-3 or TRBV12-4 with TRBJ1-1; no reliable D call. The V and J ends lost 2 bases and 1 base respectively, with 5 bases between them. The CDR3 consists of 13 residues. CDR3 DNA sequence: TGTGCCAGCAGTTTACCGGGGAACACTGAAGCTTTCTTT. This translates into CASSLPGNTEAFF.

The rearrangement joins TRBV28 to TRBJ1-6; D is perhaps TRBD1 (6 bases). Trimming removed 1 base at V and 7 bases at J, with 11 bases between. The CDR3 covers 15 residues. Germline CDR1 MDHEN, CDR2 SYDVKM. The CDR3 DNA reads as TGTGCCAGCAGTTTATATTGGACAGCAAATTCACCCCTCCACTTT. As protein: CASSLYWTANSPLHF.

The V gene is TRBV10-1, the J gene TRBJ2-1, with D uncertain. CDR3 size: 16 residues. Germline loops: CDR1 WNHNN, CDR2 SYGVQD (reference sequence). Trimming pared 0 bases from V and 8 bases from J, leaving 17 bases between. The CDR3 DNA reads TGCGCCAGCAGTGAGTCCGGCAGCCTGGGCATCGATGAGCAGTTCTTC. Amino acids: CASSESGSLGIDEQFF.

This clone came up a few times. The V and J genes are TRBV28 and TRBJ2-1; tentatively, D is TRBD1 (6 bases). Trimming took off 5 bases at V and 9 bases at J, with 17 bases between the two ends. The CDR3 spans 14 residues. CDR1 and CDR2 (germline): MDHEN, SYDVKM. The CDR3 region is CASSPDRLDSEQFF. The CDR3 nucleotides are TGTGCCAGCAGTCCCGACAGGTTGGACAGTGAGCAGTTCTTC.

The rearrangement joins TRBV18 to TRBJ1-2; 7 bases fit TRBD1. The CDR3 has 16 residues. Germline CDR1 and CDR2: KGHSH and LQKENI. The V segment lost 4 bases and the J segment 3 bases; nucleotides outside the gene matches: 11. CDR3 sequence reads: CASSLRQGSVDYGYTF. The CDR3 DNA follows: TGTGCCAGCTCACTCCGACAGGGTAGTGTCGACTATGGCTACACCTTC.

This sequence joins TRBV28 and TRBJ2-3; a weak D match, TRBD2 (6 bases). The CDR3 sequence is 15 residues long. Germline assignment: CDR1 MDHEN and CDR2 SYDVKM. Trimming took off 3 bases at V and 4 bases at J, with 14 bases between the two ends. CDR3 sequence reads: CASSFSSARPDTQYF. CDR3 nucleotide sequence: TGTGCCAGCAGTTTTTCTAGCGCGAGGCCAGATACGCAGTATTTT.